Listed below are T cell receptor beta chains from one sample, sequenced in a study of CD4 T cells in relation to SARS-CoV-2 and coronaviruses. Assay used: immunoSEQ multiplex PCR; TCRdb lists only in-frame clones, some missing. There are 40,000 or so clones in the sample; 70% to 90% occur only once, and less than 4% lies in the top ten. Sequences were obtained from memory CD4+ T cells from PBMCs. The source is an adult with COVID-19. CDR3s include the opening cysteine and the closing phenylalanine or tryptophan. The D gene is left open where the match is weak. The listing skips clone size in some rows; elsewhere it reads once, few, many or a size class.

abundance,v_gene,d_gene,j_gene,CDR3aa,CDR3nt
-,TRBV24-1,TRBD1,TRBJ2-1,CATSDTQTGSSYNEQFF,TGTGCCACCAGTGATACCCAGACAGGGAGCTCCTACAATGAGCAGTTCTTC
few,TRBV2,-,TRBJ2-7,CASRLRGESHEQYF,TGTGCCAGCAGATTAAGGGGGGAGTCGCACGAGCAGTACTTC
-,TRBV5-1,TRBD2,TRBJ2-1,CASSLAPGGYNEQFF,TGCGCCAGCAGCTTGGCCCCGGGAGGTTACAATGAGCAGTTCTTC
once,TRBV5-4,-,TRBJ2-3,CASSSKSADTQYF,TGTGCCAGCAGCTCCAAAAGCGCAGATACGCAGTATTTT
-,TRBV28,-,TRBJ2-2,CASRGAAGELFF,TGTGCCAGCAGGGGTGCGGCCGGGGAGCTGTTTTTT
once,TRBV6-5,-,TRBJ2-7,CASSPSPGMSYEQYF,TGTGCCAGCAGCCCCTCCCCGGGGATGAGCTACGAGCAGTACTTC
once,TRBV5-1,-,TRBJ2-5,CASSRARVGETQYF,TGCGCCAGCAGCCGTGCCAGGGTAGGGGAGACCCAGTACTTC
-,TRBV7-2,-,TRBJ1-2,CASSLGRVRGNHGYTF,TGTGCCAGCAGCTTAGGGCGCGTCAGGGGTAACCATGGCTACACCTTC
-,TRBV5-1,TRBD1,TRBJ2-1,CASSLGLDRVYNEQFF,TGCGCCAGCAGCTTGGGGCTAGACAGGGTCTACAATGAGCAGTTCTTC
-,TRBV7-2,-,TRBJ1-1,CATRGWEDTEAFF,TGTGCCACTAGAGGGTGGGAGGACACTGAAGCTTTCTTT
-,TRBV27,TRBD2,TRBJ2-3,CASSLYLPSGRLDTQYF,TGTGCCAGCAGTTTATATTTACCGAGCGGGAGATTAGATACGCAGTATTTT
few,TRBV3-1/TRBV3-2,-,TRBJ1-3,CASSQGSGIYF,TGTGCCAGCAGCCAAGGGTCGGGCATATATTTT
-,TRBV5-1,TRBD2,TRBJ2-5,CASSAGDAVQETQYF,TGCGCCAGCTCCGCGGGGGACGCCGTCCAAGAGACCCAGTACTTC
once,TRBV4-3,-,TRBJ1-6,CASSQDARGNSPLHF,TGCGCCAGCAGCCAAGATGCACGGGGAAATTCACCCCTCCACTTT
-,TRBV5-1,-,TRBJ2-5,CASSLAAVAGGETQYF,TGCGCCAGCAGCTTGGCCGCTGTGGCAGGAGGAGAGACCCAGTACTTC
-,TRBV19,TRBD1,TRBJ1-1,CASSTNRGTEAFF,TGTGCCAGTAGTACAAACAGGGGAACTGAAGCTTTCTTT
-,TRBV27,-,TRBJ1-2,CASSPTTGTVNYGYTF,TGTGCCAGCAGTCCTACAACAGGGACCGTTAACTATGGCTACACCTTC
-,TRBV28,TRBD1,TRBJ1-5,CASSLRQGGQPQHF,TGTGCCAGCAGTTTAAGACAGGGGGGTCAGCCCCAGCATTTT
few,TRBV7-2,-,TRBJ2-3,CASSVLDTQYF,TGTGCCAGCAGCGTATTGGATACGCAGTATTTT
-,TRBV5-4,-,TRBJ1-2,CASSLGGAPGYTF,TGTGCCAGCAGCTTAGGGGGAGCCCCTGGCTACACCTTC
-,TRBV19,TRBD2,TRBJ2-1,CASNRLAGGSDEQFF,TGTGCCAGTAACAGACTAGCGGGAGGGTCGGATGAGCAGTTCTTC